This T cell receptor (beta chain) was recorded in a study of T-cell memory formation after mild COVID-19. Study background: Across donors, TCR clusters were largely donor specific. Study-wide results and caveats: The CD4+ clones that contracted clustered mainly within CM and EM, and the CD8+ clones concentrated in EMRA.

The junction had 9 bases not matched to a gene; V was cut back by 4 bases and J by 9 bases. The V gene's germline CDR1 is SGHRS and CDR2 YFSETQ. This CDR3 comprises 14 residues. Comment on this clonotype: Its antigen is not identified.

In TCRdb, the 5' RACE reads were re-called with MiXCR into one record per CDR3 protein. Counted here are around 500,000 distinct CDR3 sequences, 15% to 20% occurring once; the ten biggest clones make up over 9%. This chain links TRBV5-1 with TRBJ2-1, with TRBD2 identical over 8 bases. The sequence derives from an adult woman who had mild COVID-19 (a few samples of this study predate the infection). Cell type and time point are not known. Sequenced: PBMCs or a T cell subset sorted from them (not recorded which). The CDR3 protein is CASSPGSGRSEQFF. The CDR3 DNA follows: TGCGCCAGCAGCCCGGGGAGCGGGAGAAGTGAGCAGTTCTTC.